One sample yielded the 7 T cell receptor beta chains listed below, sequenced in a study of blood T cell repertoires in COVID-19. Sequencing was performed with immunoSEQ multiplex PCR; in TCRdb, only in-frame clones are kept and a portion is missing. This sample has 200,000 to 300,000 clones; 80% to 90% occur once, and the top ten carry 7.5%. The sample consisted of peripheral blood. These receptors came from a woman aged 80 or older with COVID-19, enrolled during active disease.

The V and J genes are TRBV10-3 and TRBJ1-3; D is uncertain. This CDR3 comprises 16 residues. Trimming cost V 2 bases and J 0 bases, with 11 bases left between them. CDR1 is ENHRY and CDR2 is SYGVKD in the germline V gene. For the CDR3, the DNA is TGTGCCATCAGTGAGCCCGCGTCCGGCTCTGGAAACACCATATATTTT. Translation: CAISEPASGSGNTIYF.

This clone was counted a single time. This CDR3 is CASSMGQGTPAYGYTF. In DNA, the CDR3 is TGTGCCAGCAGCATGGGACAGGGCACCCCTGCCTATGGCTACACCTTC. The chain links TRBV5-5 to TRBJ1-2; 9 bases fit TRBD1. The length of the CDR3 is 16 residues. Per germline, CDR1 SGHKS and CDR2 YYEKEE (reference sequence). Unmatched junction bases numbered 11, after V lost 4 bases and J lost 4 bases.

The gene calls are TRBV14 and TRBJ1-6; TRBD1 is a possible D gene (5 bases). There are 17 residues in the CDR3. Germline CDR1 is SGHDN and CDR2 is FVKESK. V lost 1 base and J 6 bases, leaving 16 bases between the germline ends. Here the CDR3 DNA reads TGTGCCAGCAGCCAAGGAATGACAGCGCTGGCTAATTCACCCCTCCACTTT. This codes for CASSQGMTALANSPLHF.

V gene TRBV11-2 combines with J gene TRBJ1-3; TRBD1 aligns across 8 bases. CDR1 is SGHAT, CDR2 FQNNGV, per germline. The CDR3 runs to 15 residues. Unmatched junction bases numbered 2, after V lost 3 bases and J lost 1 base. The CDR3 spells CASSFHRGSGNTIYF. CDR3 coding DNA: TGTGCCAGCAGCTTTCACAGGGGGTCTGGAAACACCATATATTTT. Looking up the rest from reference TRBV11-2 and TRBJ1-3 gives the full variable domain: EAGVAQSPRYKIIEKRQSVAFWCNPISGHATLYWYQQILGQGPKLLIQFQNNGVVDDSQLPKDRFSAERLKGVDSTLKIQPAKLEDSAVYLCASSFHRGSGNTIYFGEGSWLTVV.

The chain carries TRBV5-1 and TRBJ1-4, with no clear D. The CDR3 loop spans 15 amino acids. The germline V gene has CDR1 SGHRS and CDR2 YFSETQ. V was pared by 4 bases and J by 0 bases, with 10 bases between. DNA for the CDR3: TGCGCCAGCAGCCCGGAGGGATCAACTAATGAAAAACTGTTTTTT. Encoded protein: CASSPEGSTNEKLFF.

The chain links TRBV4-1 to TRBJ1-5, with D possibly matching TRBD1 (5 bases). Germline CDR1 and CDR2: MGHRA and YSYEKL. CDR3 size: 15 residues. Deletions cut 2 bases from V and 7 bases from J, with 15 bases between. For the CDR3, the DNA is TGCGCCAGCAGCCAAAACTTCGCAGGGTTACAGCCCCAGCATTTT. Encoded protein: CASSQNFAGLQPQHF.

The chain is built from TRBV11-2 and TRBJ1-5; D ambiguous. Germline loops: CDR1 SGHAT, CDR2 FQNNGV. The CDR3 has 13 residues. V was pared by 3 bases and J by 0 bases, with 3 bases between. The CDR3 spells CASSFSSNQPQHF. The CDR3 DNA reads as TGTGCCAGCAGCTTCAGTAGCAATCAGCCCCAGCATTTT.